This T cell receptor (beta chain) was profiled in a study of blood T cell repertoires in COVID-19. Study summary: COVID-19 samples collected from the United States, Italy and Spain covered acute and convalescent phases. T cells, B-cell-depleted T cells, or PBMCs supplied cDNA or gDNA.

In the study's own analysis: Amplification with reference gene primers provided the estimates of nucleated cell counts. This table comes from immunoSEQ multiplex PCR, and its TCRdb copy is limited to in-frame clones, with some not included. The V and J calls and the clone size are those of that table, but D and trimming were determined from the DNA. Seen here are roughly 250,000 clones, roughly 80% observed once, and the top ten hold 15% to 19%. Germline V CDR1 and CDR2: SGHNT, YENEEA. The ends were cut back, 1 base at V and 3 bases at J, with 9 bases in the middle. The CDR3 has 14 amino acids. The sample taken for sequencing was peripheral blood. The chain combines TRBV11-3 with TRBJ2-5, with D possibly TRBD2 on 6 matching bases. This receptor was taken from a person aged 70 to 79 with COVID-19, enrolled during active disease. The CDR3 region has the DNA TGTGCCAGCAGCTTAGGCGGGATGGAAGAGACCCAGTACTTC. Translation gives CASSLGGMEETQYF.